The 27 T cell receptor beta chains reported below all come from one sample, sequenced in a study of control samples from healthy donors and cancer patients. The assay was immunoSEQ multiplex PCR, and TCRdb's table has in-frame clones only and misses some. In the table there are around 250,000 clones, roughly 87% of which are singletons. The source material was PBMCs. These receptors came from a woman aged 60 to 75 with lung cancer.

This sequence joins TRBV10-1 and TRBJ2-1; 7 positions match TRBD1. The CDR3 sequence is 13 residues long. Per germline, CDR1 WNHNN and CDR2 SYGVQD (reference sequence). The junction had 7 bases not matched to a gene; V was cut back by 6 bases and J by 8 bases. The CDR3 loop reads CASSTGVGDEQFF. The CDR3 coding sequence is TGCGCCAGCAGCACAGGGGTGGGCGATGAGCAGTTCTTC.

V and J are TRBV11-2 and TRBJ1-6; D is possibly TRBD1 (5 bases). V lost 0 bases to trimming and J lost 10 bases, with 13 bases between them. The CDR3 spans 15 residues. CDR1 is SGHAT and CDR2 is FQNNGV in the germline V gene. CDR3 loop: CASSLEPGLNSPLHF. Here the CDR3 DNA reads TGTGCCAGCAGCTTAGAGCCAGGGTTAAACTCACCCCTCCACTTT.

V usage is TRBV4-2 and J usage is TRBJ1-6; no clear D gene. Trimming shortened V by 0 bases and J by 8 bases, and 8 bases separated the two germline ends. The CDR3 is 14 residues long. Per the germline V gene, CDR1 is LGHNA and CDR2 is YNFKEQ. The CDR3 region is CASSQDRRDSPLHF. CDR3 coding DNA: TGTGCCAGCAGCCAAGATCGGAGGGATTCACCCCTCCACTTT.

The CDR3 sequence: CASSQGSNSPLHF. The CDR3, as DNA: TGTGCCAGCAGCCAGGGTTCAAATTCACCCCTCCACTTT. This sequence joins TRBV3-1 (or the pseudogene TRBV3-2) and TRBJ1-6; D is unresolved. V lost 3 bases to trimming and J lost 7 bases, with 7 bases between them. The germline V gene encodes CDR1 LGHDT and CDR2 YNNKEL (reference sequence). The CDR3 covers 13 residues.

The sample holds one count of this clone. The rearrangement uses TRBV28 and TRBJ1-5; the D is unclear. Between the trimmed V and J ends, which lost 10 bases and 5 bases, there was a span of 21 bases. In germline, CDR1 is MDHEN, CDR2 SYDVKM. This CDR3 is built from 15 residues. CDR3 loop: CATSTGRRQDQPQHF. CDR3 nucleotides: TGTGCCACGTCGACGGGCAGAAGACAAGATCAGCCCCAGCATTTT.

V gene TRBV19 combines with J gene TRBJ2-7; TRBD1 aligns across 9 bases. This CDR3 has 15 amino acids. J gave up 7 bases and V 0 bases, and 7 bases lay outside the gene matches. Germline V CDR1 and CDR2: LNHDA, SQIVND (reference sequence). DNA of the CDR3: TGTGCCAGTAGTATAGAGGGACAGGGCGTTGGGGAGCAGTACTTC. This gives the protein CASSIEGQGVGEQYF. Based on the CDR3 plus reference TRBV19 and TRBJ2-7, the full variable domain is DGGITQSPKYLFRKEGQNVTLSCEQNLNHDAMYWYRQDPGQGLRLIYYSQIVNDFQKGDIAEGYSVSREKKESFPLTVTSAQKNPTAFYLCASSIEGQGVGEQYFGPGTRLTVT.

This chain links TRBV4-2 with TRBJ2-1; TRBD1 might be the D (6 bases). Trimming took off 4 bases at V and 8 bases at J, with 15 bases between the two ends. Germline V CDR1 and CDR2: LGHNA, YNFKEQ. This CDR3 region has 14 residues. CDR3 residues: CASSPATGYHEQFF. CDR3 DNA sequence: TGTGCCAGCAGCCCCGCAACAGGGTATCATGAGCAGTTCTTC.

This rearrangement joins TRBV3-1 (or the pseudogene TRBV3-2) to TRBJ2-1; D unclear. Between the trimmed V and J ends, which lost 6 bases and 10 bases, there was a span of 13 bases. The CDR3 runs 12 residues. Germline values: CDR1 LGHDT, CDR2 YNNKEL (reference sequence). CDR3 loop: CASSLRDSEQFF. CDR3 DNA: TGTGCCAGCAGTCTCCGAGACTCCGAGCAGTTCTTC.

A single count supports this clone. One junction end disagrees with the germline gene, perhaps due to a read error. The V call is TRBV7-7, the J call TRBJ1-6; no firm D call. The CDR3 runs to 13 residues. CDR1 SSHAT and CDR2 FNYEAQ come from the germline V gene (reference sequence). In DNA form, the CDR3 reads TGTGCTAGCAGCCCAAGGACGGATTCACCCCTCCACTTT. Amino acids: CASSPRTDSPLHF.

Here the CDR3 reads CASRLARPYEQYF. Written as DNA, the CDR3 is TGTGCCAGCAGGTTGGCGCGCCCCTACGAGCAGTACTTC. V usage is TRBV28 and J usage is TRBJ2-7; no clear D gene. The V end was cut by 6 bases, the J end by 2 bases, with 11 bases between. The CDR3 spans 13 residues. Germline loops: CDR1 MDHEN, CDR2 SYDVKM.

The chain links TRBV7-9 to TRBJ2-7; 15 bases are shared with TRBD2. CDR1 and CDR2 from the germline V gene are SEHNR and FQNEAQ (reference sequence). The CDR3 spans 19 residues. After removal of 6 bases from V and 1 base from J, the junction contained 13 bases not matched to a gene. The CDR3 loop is CASRQTGGLAGGQSYEQYF. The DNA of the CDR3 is TGTGCCAGCAGGCAAACGGGGGGACTAGCGGGAGGTCAATCCTACGAGCAGTACTTC.

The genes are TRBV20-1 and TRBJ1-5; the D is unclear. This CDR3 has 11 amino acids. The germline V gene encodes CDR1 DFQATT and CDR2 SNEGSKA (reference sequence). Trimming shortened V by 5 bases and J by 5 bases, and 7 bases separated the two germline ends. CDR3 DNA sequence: TGCAGTGCTGGCCTCTATCAGCCCCAGCATTTT. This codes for CSAGLYQPQHF.

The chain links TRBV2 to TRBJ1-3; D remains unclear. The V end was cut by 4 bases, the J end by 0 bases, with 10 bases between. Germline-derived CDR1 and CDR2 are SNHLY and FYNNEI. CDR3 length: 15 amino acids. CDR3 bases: TGTGCCAGCAGTGCTTGGCTGAGCTCTGGAAACACCATATATTTT. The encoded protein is CASSAWLSSGNTIYF. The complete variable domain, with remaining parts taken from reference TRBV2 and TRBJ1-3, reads EPEVTQTPSHQVTQMGQEVILRCVPISNHLYFYWYRQILGQKVEFLVSFYNNEISEKSEIFDDQFSVERPDGSNFTLKIRSTKLEDSAMYFCASSAWLSSGNTIYFGEGSWLTVV.

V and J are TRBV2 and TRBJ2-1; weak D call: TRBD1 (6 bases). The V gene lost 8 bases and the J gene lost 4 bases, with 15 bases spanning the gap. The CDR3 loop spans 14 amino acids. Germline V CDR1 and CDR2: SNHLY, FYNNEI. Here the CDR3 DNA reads TGTGCCAGCCGTGCGACAGGACGATACAATGAGCAGTTCTTC. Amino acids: CASRATGRYNEQFF.

In DNA form, the CDR3 reads TGTGCCAGCACCCCCTTCGATGGGAGTGGGGATTACGAGCAGTACTTC. Amino acid sequence: CASTPFDGSGDYEQYF. The chain couples TRBV7-9 to TRBJ2-7; TRBD2 is a possible D gene (5 bases). The CDR3 consists of 16 residues. Between the trimmed V and J ends, which lost 7 bases and 4 bases, there was a span of 23 bases. Germline CDR1 and CDR2: SEHNR and FQNEAQ (reference sequence).

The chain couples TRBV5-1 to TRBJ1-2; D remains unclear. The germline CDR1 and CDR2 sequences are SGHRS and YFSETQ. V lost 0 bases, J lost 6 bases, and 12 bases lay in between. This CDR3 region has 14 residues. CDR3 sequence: CASSLGGGINGYTF. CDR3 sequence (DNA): TGCGCCAGCAGCTTGGGCGGAGGGATAAATGGCTACACCTTC.

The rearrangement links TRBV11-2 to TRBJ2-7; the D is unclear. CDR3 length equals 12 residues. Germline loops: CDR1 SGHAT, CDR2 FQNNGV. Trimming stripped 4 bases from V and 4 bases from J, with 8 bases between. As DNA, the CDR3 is TGTGCCAGCAGCTGGGCATTGTACGAGCAGTACTTC. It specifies CASSWALYEQYF.

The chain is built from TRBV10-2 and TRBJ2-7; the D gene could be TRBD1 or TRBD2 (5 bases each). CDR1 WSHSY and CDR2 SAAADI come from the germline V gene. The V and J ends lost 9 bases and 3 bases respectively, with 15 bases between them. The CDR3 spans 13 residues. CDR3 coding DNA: TGCGCCAGTCGGGACGGCCCCTTCTACGAGCAGTACTTC. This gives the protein CASRDGPFYEQYF.

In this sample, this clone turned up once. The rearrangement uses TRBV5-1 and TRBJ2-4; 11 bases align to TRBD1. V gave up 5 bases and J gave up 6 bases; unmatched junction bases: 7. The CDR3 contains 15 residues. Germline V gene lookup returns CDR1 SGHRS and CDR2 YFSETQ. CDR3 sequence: CASSYGQGAGNIQYF. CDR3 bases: TGCGCCAGCAGTTACGGACAGGGGGCGGGAAACATTCAGTACTTC.

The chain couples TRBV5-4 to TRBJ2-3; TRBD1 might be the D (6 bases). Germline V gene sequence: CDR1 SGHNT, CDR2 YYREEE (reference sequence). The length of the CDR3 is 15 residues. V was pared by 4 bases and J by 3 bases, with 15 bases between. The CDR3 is CASSTPTGPTDTQYF. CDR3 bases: TGTGCCAGCAGCACTCCTACAGGGCCGACAGATACGCAGTATTTT.

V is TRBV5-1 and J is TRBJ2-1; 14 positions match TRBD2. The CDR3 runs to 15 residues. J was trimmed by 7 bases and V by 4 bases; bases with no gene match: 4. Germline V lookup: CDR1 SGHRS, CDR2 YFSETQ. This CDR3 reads CASSVGTSGRNEQFF. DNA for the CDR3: TGCGCCAGCAGCGTTGGGACTAGCGGGAGAAATGAGCAGTTCTTC.

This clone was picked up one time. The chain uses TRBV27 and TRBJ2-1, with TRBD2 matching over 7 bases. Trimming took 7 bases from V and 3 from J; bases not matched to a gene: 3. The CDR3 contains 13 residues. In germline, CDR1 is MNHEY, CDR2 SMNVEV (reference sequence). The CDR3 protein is CASTRGDYNEQFF. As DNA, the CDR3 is TGTGCCAGCACACGGGGGGACTACAATGAGCAGTTCTTC.

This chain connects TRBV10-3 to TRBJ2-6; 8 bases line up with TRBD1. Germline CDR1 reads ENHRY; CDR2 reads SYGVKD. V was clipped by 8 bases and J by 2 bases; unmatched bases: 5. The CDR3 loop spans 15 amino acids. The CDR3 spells CAIGQGSPGANVLTF. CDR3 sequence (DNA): TGTGCCATCGGACAGGGATCGCCTGGGGCCAACGTCCTGACTTTC.

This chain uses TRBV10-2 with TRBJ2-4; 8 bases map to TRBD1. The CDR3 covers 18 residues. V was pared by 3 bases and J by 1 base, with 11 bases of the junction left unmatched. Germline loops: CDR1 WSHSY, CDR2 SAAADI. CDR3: CASSEARDRTAAKNIQYF. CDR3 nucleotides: TGCGCCAGCAGTGAAGCCCGGGACAGGACCGCTGCCAAAAACATTCAGTACTTC.

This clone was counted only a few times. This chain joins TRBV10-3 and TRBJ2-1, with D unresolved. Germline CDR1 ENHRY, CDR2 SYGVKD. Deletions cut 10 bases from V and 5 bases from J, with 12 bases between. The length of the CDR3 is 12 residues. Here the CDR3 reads CATTGAHNEQFF. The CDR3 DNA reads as TGTGCCACCACCGGAGCCCACAATGAGCAGTTCTTC.

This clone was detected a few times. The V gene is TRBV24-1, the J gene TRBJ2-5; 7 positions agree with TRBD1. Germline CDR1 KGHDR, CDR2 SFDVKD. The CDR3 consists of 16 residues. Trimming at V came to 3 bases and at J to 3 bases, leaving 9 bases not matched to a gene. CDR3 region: CATSDIPGQSKETQYF. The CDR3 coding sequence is TGTGCCACCAGTGATATCCCGGGACAGTCGAAAGAGACCCAGTACTTC.

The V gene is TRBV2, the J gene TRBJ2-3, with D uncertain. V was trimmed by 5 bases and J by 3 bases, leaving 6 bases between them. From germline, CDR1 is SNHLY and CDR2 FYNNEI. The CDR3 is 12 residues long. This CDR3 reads CASSFRTDTQYF. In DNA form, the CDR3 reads TGTGCCAGCAGTTTCCGGACAGATACGCAGTATTTT.